This TCR beta chain was profiled in a study of T cell repertoires in cytomegalovirus infection. Study summary: Indications came from public TCR beta signatures; they pointed to CMV infection and to a matching HLA type. The study, taken as a whole, reports: Based on cumulative public TCR beta family frequency, carriers of CMV plus the relevant HLA were identified. What dominated the ex vivo response were HLA-C-restricted CMV-specific TCR beta clonotypes.

TCRdb fed the reads into MiXCR, producing one record per CDR3 protein. Seen here are about 83,000 distinct CDR3 sequences, about 24% observed once, and the top ten hold 50%. This clonotype was observed a few times. No antigen is known for it. From germline, CDR1 is SEHNR and CDR2 FQNEAQ (reference sequence). The trim removed 10 bases at V and 7 bases at J, leaving 6 bases unmatched. The CDR3 length is 14 residues. The sequenced sample was CD8+ T cells from cultured PBMCs, obtained from culture after CMV antigen stimulation. The chain is built from TRBV7-9 and TRBJ1-6; TRBD1 matches 11 bases. The sequence was collected from a human donor in good health (CMV status not recorded). Some clones in this sample may be carry-over from other donors' samples. As DNA, the CDR3 is TGTGCCACCGGACAGGGGGCAAGCAATTCACCCCTCCACTTT. Protein product: CATGQGASNSPLHF.